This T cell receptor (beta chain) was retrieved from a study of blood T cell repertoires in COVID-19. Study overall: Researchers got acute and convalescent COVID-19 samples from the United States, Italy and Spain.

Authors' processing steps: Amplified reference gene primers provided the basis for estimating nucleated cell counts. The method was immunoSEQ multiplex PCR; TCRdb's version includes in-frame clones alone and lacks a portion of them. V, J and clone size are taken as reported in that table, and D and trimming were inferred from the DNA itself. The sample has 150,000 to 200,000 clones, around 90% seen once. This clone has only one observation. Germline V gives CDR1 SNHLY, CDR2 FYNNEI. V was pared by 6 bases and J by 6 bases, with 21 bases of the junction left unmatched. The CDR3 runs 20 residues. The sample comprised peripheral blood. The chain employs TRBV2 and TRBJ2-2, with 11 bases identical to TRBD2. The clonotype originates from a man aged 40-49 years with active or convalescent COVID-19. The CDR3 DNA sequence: TGTGCCAGCAGGCACCCCCTCGACCCCGGCCTAGCGGGGGGATCCGGGGAGCTGTTTTTT. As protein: CASRHPLDPGLAGGSGELFF.